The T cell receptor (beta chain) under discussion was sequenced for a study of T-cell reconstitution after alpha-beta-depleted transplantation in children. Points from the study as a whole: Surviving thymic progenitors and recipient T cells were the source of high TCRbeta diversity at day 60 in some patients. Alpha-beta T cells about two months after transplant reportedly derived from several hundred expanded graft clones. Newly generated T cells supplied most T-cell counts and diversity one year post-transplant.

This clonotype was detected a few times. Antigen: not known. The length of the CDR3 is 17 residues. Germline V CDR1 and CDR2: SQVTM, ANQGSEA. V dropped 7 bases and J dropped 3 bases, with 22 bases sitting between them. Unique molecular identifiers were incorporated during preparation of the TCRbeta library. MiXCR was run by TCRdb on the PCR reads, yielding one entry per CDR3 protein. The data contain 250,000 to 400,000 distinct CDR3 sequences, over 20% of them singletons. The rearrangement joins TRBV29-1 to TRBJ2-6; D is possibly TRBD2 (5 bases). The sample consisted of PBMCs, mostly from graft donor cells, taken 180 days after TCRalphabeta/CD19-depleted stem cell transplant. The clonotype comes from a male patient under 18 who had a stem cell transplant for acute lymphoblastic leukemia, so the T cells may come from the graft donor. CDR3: CSGTPDGIPGGANVLTF. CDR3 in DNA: TGCAGCGGTACCCCGGACGGGATACCTGGTGGGGCCAACGTCCTGACTTTC.